These 26 T cell receptor beta chains share one sample of origin, sequenced in a study of T-cell reconstitution after alpha-beta-depleted transplantation in children. Unique molecular identifiers were built into the TCRbeta library. TCRdb re-called the PCR reads through MiXCR, storing one row per CDR3 protein. The sample lists some 220,000 distinct CDR3 sequences; about a tenth were seen once. The sequenced sample was PBMCs, obtained before TCRalphabeta/CD19-depleted stem cell transplant. These TCRs come from a child younger than two with acute myeloid leukemia, due to receive a stem cell transplant.

V and J are TRBV19 and TRBJ2-7; 7 bases agree with TRBD1. V lost 6 bases, J lost 2 bases, and 13 bases stayed unmatched. The CDR3 runs 16 residues. The germline CDR1 and CDR2 sequences are LNHDA and SQIVND (reference sequence). The CDR3 loop is CASRSLQGTDPYEQYF. In nucleotides, the CDR3 is TGTGCCAGTAGATCCCTACAAGGGACAGATCCCTACGAGCAGTACTTC.

This clonotype was counted ten times or more. The chain has TRBV28 and TRBJ2-2; no definite D call. The CDR3 has 12 residues. The V and J ends lost 8 bases and 1 base respectively, with 5 bases between them. Germline CDR1 MDHEN, CDR2 SYDVKM. The CDR3 sequence is CASGVNTGELFF. In DNA form, the CDR3 reads TGTGCCAGCGGTGTGAACACCGGGGAGCTGTTTTTT.

There are a few counts of this clonotype. J is TRBJ1-2 and V is TRBV3-1, with 7 bases lining up with TRBD1. The CDR3 loop spans 15 amino acids. The V and J ends lost 1 base and 7 bases, in that order; junction bases with no gene match: 9. Germline values: CDR1 LGHDT, CDR2 YNNKEL (reference sequence). CDR3 loop: CASSQVHTGESGYTF. Here the CDR3 DNA reads TGTGCCAGCAGCCAAGTTCATACAGGGGAATCTGGCTACACCTTC.

This clonotype was seen repeatedly, ten times or more. This rearrangement joins TRBV6-1 to TRBJ2-1, with D uncertain. The V end lost 6 bases, the J end lost 5 bases, and 17 bases lay between the germline ends. Per germline, CDR1 MNHNS and CDR2 SASEGT. The CDR3 has 15 residues. In nucleotides, the CDR3 is TGTGCCAGCAGCCTTAGGACCGCCCTGGACAATGAGCAGTTCTTC. Its protein product is CASSLRTALDNEQFF.

This clonotype was seen at least ten times. The rearrangement uses TRBV4-2 and TRBJ1-2; no reliable D call. Between the trimmed V and J ends, which lost 0 bases and 7 bases, there was a span of 6 bases. This CDR3 contains 12 residues. Germline CDR1 LGHNA, CDR2 YNFKEQ. CDR3 in DNA: TGTGCCAGCAGCCAAGACAGGACTGGCTACACCTTC. Its translation: CASSQDRTGYTF.

This clonotype was counted ten times or more. The chain uses TRBV20-1 and TRBJ2-1; 8 bases match TRBD2. J was trimmed by 11 bases and V by 3 bases; bases with no gene match: 15. Germline V gene lookup returns CDR1 DFQATT and CDR2 SNEGSKA (reference sequence). The CDR3 is made up of 15 amino acids. CDR3 in amino acids: CSARDPGTRGRKQFF. CDR3 DNA sequence: TGCAGTGCTAGGGACCCCGGGACTAGGGGGAGGAAGCAGTTCTTC.

This clonotype was recorded many times. The chain combines TRBV7-2 with TRBJ1-2; D remains unclear. CDR3 length: 12 amino acids. Germline CDR1 reads SGHTA; CDR2 reads FQGNSA. V lost 2 bases and J lost 4, with 5 bases in between. CDR3 sequence reads: CASSLTVYGYTF. The CDR3, as DNA: TGTGCCAGCAGCTTAACAGTCTATGGCTACACCTTC. Looking up the rest from reference TRBV7-2 and TRBJ1-2 gives the full variable domain: GAGVSQSPSNKVTEKGKDVELRCDPISGHTALYWYRQSLGQGLEFLIYFQGNSAPDKSGLPSDRFSAERTGGSVSTLTIQRTQQEDSAVYLCASSLTVYGYTFGSGTRLTVV.

This clonotype was counted at least ten times. The V and J genes are TRBV20-1 and TRBJ2-2; possibly TRBD1 for D (6 bases). Germline V gene data show CDR1 as DFQATT and CDR2 as SNEGSKA (reference sequence). CDR3 size: 13 residues. Deletions cut 4 bases from V and 1 base from J, with 7 bases between. CDR3 DNA sequence: TGCAGTGCTACGGGACAGAACACCGGGGAGCTGTTTTTT. Its protein product is CSATGQNTGELFF.

This chain joins TRBV2 and TRBJ2-5; the D gene is possibly TRBD2 (5 bases). The CDR3 runs 15 residues. V gave up 5 bases and J gave up 2 bases, with 15 bases separating them. Germline V CDR1 and CDR2: SNHLY, FYNNEI. The CDR3 is CASSFTRTPQETQYF. The CDR3 DNA reads TGTGCCAGCAGTTTCACTAGGACCCCACAAGAGACCCAGTACTTC.

This clonotype was recorded many times. The gene calls are TRBV7-8 and TRBJ2-3; tentative D call: TRBD2 (5 bases). The CDR3 is 15 residues long. Trimming pared 5 bases from V and 3 bases from J, leaving 15 bases between. The germline CDR1 and CDR2 sequences are SGHVS and FQNEAQ. The CDR3 region has the DNA TGTGCCAGCAGCGGACGACTACTTATTACAGATACGCAGTATTTT. Translating it yields CASSGRLLITDTQYF.

This clonotype was seen many times. The chain has TRBV5-1 and TRBJ2-5; maybe TRBD1 (5 bases). Trimming removed 0 bases at V and 5 bases at J, with 14 bases between. CDR3 size: 15 residues. The germline V gene has CDR1 SGHRS and CDR2 YFSETQ. The DNA for the CDR3 is TGCGCCAGCAGCTTGGGGAACTCAGGGTCGGAGACCCAGTACTTC. It encodes CASSLGNSGSETQYF.

This clonotype has ten or more counts. The V gene is TRBV12-3 or TRBV12-4, the J gene TRBJ2-3; D is undetermined. The V gene lost 10 bases and the J gene lost 5 bases, with 10 bases spanning the gap. The CDR3 length is 11 residues. CDR3 in DNA: TGTGCCACCCCCCCCATAGATACGCAGTATTTT. Protein sequence: CATPPIDTQYF.

This clonotype was found many times. The rearrangement joins TRBV5-1 to TRBJ1-3, with D perhaps matching TRBD1 (5 bases). Between the trimmed V and J ends, which lost 4 bases and 4 bases, there was a span of 9 bases. Per the germline V gene, CDR1 is SGHRS and CDR2 is YFSETQ. The CDR3 runs to 13 residues. Here the CDR3 reads CASSTRQGNTIYF. The CDR3 coding sequence is TGCGCCAGCAGCACGAGACAGGGAAACACCATATATTTT. Drawing the rest from reference TRBV5-1 and TRBJ1-3, the complete variable domain is KAGVTQTPRYLIKTRGQQVTLSCSPISGHRSVSWYQQTPGQGLQFLFEYFSETQRNKGNFPGRFSGRQFSNSRSEMNVSTLELGDSALYLCASSTRQGNTIYFGEGSWLTVV.

This clonotype was recorded at least ten times. This sequence joins TRBV7-2 and TRBJ2-7; 11 bases fit TRBD2. The CDR3 is made up of 17 amino acids. Germline lookup yields CDR1 SGHTA and CDR2 FQGNSA. V was clipped by 2 bases and J by 2 bases; unmatched bases: 8. DNA for the CDR3: TGTGCCAGCAGCTTAAGGGGGCTAGCGGGAGGTACCTACGAGCAGTACTTC. Amino acid sequence: CASSLRGLAGGTYEQYF.

The table lists this clonotype with many counts. The chain joins TRBV5-1 to TRBJ2-3; no clear D gene. V lost 0 bases, J lost 2 bases, and 10 bases lay in between. The CDR3 has 15 residues. Germline CDR1 is SGHRS and CDR2 is YFSETQ. CDR3 protein: CASSLVRGNTDTQYF. CDR3 nucleotide sequence: TGCGCCAGCAGCTTGGTGCGAGGAAACACAGATACGCAGTATTTT.

At least ten counts were recorded for this clonotype. The chain combines TRBV5-6 with TRBJ1-5; weak D call: TRBD1 (6 bases). The CDR3 extends over 18 amino acids. Deletions cut 1 base from V and 0 bases from J, with 17 bases between. Germline V gene lookup returns CDR1 SGHDT and CDR2 YYEEEE. CDR3 amino acids: CASSLTGRGRTSNQPQHF. DNA of the CDR3: TGTGCCAGCAGCTTGACCGGCAGGGGACGTACTAGCAATCAGCCCCAGCATTTT.

The table lists this clonotype with many counts. The rearrangement links TRBV6-1 to TRBJ2-7, with 11 bases matching TRBD1. In germline, CDR1 is MNHNS, CDR2 SASEGT. V was pared by 6 bases and J by 2 bases, with 6 bases of the junction left unmatched. The CDR3 extends over 15 amino acids. The CDR3 spells CASRPGGQGAYEQYF. Here the CDR3 DNA reads TGTGCCAGCAGACCCGGGGGACAGGGGGCCTACGAGCAGTACTTC.

This clonotype was observed at least ten times. The chain combines TRBV7-9 with TRBJ2-1, with 15 bases identical to TRBD2. Trimming cost V 5 bases and J 5 bases; bases outside gene matches: 7. The V gene's germline CDR1 is SEHNR and CDR2 FQNEAQ (reference sequence). This CDR3 region has 17 residues. Written as DNA, the CDR3 is TGTGCCAGCAGCCTTTGGGGACTAGCGGGAGGCCACAATGAGCAGTTCTTC. Translating gives CASSLWGLAGGHNEQFF.

This clonotype was seen repeatedly, ten times or more. The chain uses TRBV7-2 and TRBJ2-7, with TRBD1 matching over 11 bases. Germline V gene data show CDR1 as SGHTA and CDR2 as FQGNSA. This CDR3 spans 16 amino acids. V trimming: 1 base; J trimming: 4 bases; junction bases outside the gene matches: 6. The CDR3 DNA is TGTGCCAGCAGCTTAGACAATGGACAGGGGGCATACGAGCAGTACTTC. Encoded protein: CASSLDNGQGAYEQYF.

This clonotype was seen ten or more times. The chain uses TRBV28 and TRBJ2-7; TRBD1 or TRBD2 may be the D gene (5 bases each). CDR3 length: 15 residues. Deletions cut 7 bases from V and 3 bases from J, with 19 bases between. The germline gives CDR1 MDHEN, CDR2 SYDVKM. CDR3 protein: CASTLSGQGGYEQYF. The CDR3 region has the DNA TGTGCCAGCACCCTGTCGGGGCAGGGTGGCTACGAGCAGTACTTC.

This clonotype was found many times. The chain employs TRBV6-2 or TRBV6-3 and TRBJ2-7; weak D call: TRBD2 (5 bases). The V and J ends lost 2 bases and 2 bases respectively, with 13 bases between them. The CDR3 is 15 residues long. Germline lookup yields CDR1 MNHEY and CDR2 SVGEGT. The CDR3 reads CASSYRADFPYEQYF. The CDR3, as DNA: TGTGCCAGCAGTTACAGGGCGGACTTTCCCTACGAGCAGTACTTC.

This clonotype has a count of ten or more. The chain couples TRBV29-1 to TRBJ2-2, with a possible D match to TRBD1 (6 bases). The germline V gene encodes CDR1 SQVTM and CDR2 ANQGSEA. V dropped 7 bases and J dropped 5 bases, with 8 bases sitting between them. The CDR3 length is 11 residues. This CDR3 is CSAQGTGELFF. For the CDR3, the DNA is TGCAGCGCCCAGGGGACCGGGGAGCTGTTTTTT.

This clonotype was detected ten times or more. The chain couples TRBV6-2 or TRBV6-3 to TRBJ2-5; D is possibly TRBD2 (6 bases). This CDR3 has 17 amino acids. Germline V CDR1 and CDR2: MNHEY, SVGEGT. V was trimmed by 2 bases and J by 0 bases, leaving 16 bases between them. DNA for the CDR3: TGTGCCAGCAGTTACCCCCGACTAGTTTCAAACCAAGAGACCCAGTACTTC. Its protein is CASSYPRLVSNQETQYF.

There are many counts of this clonotype. J is TRBJ2-3 and V is TRBV6-1, with D perhaps matching TRBD2 (6 bases). CDR3 length equals 14 residues. CDR1 MNHNS and CDR2 SASEGT come from the germline V gene. With 7 bases removed from V and 2 bases from J, the gap between germline ends came to 13 bases. The CDR3 region has the DNA TGTGCCAGCACCACGGGACTTTCCACAGATACGCAGTATTTT. Residues: CASTTGLSTDTQYF.

There are many counts of this clonotype. This rearrangement joins TRBV5-1 to TRBJ2-3; 13 bases match TRBD2. This CDR3 spans 16 amino acids. Germline V lookup: CDR1 SGHRS, CDR2 YFSETQ. V lost 3 bases and J lost 3; bases outside the gene matches: 4. CDR3 loop: CASSSRLAGGTDTQYF. Written as DNA, the CDR3 is TGCGCCAGCAGCTCAAGACTAGCGGGAGGAACAGATACGCAGTATTTT.

This clonotype was seen at least ten times. The genes are TRBV10-3 and TRBJ2-7, with 13 bases lining up with TRBD2. Germline V gene sequence: CDR1 ENHRY, CDR2 SYGVKD. J lost 6 bases, V lost 2 bases, and 10 bases had no gene match. The CDR3 is 17 amino acids. For the CDR3, the DNA is TGTGCCATCAGTGAGGATTACGGACTAGCGGGAGCGAGCGAGCAGTACTTC. It encodes CAISEDYGLAGASEQYF.